This T cell receptor (beta chain) is from a study of breast tumors, draining lymph nodes, adjacent tissues. Findings and limits, study-wide: Data fit most tumor T cells coming from lymph node, expanding in tumor. Compared with basal-like, luminal-like tumors shared significantly more repertoire with nontumor tissue. Tumor repertoires ranked between lymph nodes and nontumor tissue in diversity, with V and J gene preferences.

A few counts support this clonotype. Its specificity is unknown. A much larger clone differs by one base, so this may be a read error. This CDR3 is missing its conserved last phenylalanine or tryptophan, likely due to a read error. The lymph nodes were axillary draining lymph nodes from breast cancer patients. One entry per CDR3 protein, called by TCRdb with MiXCR from the multiplex PCR reads. The data show nearly 110,000 distinct CDR3 sequences, around 30% seen once. Germline CDR1 and CDR2: SGHVS and FNYEAQ. Trimming took off 1 base at V and 6 bases at J, with 10 bases between the two ends. The CDR3 extends over 14 amino acids.

The rearrangement links TRBV7-6 to TRBJ2-1; a possible D gene is TRBD2 (6 bases). This clonotype was obtained from a female donor with breast cancer. Some clones in this sample may be carry-over from other donors' samples. Material: axillary lymph node tissue. The CDR3 nucleotides read TGTGCCAGCAGCTTAGTTCCCGGGAGCAATGAGCAGTTCCTC. Amino acids: CASSLVPGSNEQFL.